Described below is a single T cell receptor (beta chain) sequence and its context. Its antigen is not identified. The sample originates from a study of graft-versus-host responses after intestinal transplantation. Study overall: Among the recipients, all got anti-thymocyte globulin induction and then tacrolimus and steroids for roughly three years. General study points: There were GvH clones found in recipient marrow, and some of them appeared first in ileum or blood. The highest levels of circulating GvH clones went along with early declines in HvG clones after transplant.

Only in-frame clones appear in the TCRdb table, and some are missing; sequencing was by immunoSEQ multiplex PCR. Among about 35,000 clones listed, 90% to 95% were seen once. The TCR sequence derives from a human patient who received an intestinal transplant, so some T cells may come from the graft donor. The specimen was PBMCs, collected 16 days after intestinal transplant.

The CDR3 DNA follows: TGTGCCTGGAGTGTACGAGGGGGCATGAACACTGAAGCTTTCTTT. Encoded protein: CAWSVRGGMNTEAFF. The genes are TRBV30 and TRBJ1-1; TRBD1 matches at 7 bases. The CDR3 sequence is 15 residues long. Germline V lookup: CDR1 GTSNPN, CDR2 SVGIG (reference sequence). J was trimmed by 0 bases and V by 0 bases; bases with no gene match: 4.